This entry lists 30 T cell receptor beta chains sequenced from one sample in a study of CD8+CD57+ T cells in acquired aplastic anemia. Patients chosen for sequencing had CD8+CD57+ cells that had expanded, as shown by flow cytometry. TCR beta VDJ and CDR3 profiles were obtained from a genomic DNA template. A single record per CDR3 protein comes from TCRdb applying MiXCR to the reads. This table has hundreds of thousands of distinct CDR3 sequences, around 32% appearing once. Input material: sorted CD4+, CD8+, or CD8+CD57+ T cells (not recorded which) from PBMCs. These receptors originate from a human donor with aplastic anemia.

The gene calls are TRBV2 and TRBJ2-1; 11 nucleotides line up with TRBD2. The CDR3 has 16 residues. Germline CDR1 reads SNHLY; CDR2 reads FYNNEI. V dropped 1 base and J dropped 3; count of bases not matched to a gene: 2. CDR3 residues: CASSEGLAGIYNEQFF. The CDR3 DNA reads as TGTGCCAGCAGTGAAGGACTAGCGGGGATCTACAATGAGCAGTTCTTC.

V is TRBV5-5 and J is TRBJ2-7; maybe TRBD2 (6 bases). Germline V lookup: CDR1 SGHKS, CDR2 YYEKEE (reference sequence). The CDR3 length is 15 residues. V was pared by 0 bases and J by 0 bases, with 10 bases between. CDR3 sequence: CASSLDYGSSYEQYF. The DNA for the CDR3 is TGTGCCAGCAGCTTGGACTACGGGAGCTCCTACGAGCAGTACTTC.

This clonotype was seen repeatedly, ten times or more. The CDR3 spells CSAPSLPGSSTDTQYF. DNA for the CDR3: TGCAGTGCTCCCTCCCTCCCCGGGAGCAGCACAGATACGCAGTATTTT. The V call is TRBV20-1, the J call TRBJ2-3; tentative D call: TRBD2 (6 bases). The CDR3 is made up of 16 amino acids. Between the trimmed V and J ends, which lost 5 bases and 0 bases, there was a span of 18 bases. Germline CDR1 is DFQATT and CDR2 is SNEGSKA (reference sequence).

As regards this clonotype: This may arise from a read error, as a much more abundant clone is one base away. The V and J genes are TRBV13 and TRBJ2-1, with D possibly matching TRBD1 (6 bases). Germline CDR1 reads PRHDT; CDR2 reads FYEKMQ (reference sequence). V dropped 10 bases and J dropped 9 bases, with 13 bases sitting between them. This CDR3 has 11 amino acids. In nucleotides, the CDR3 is TGTGCCACGTCCAGGGGAAGTGAGCAGTTCTTC. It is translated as CATSRGSEQFF. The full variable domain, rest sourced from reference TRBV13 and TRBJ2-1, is AAGVIQSPRHLIKEKRETATLKCYPIPRHDTVYWYQQGPGQDPQFLISFYEKMQSDKGSIPDRFSAQQFSDYHSELNMSSLELGDSALYFCATSRGSEQFFGPGTRLTVL.

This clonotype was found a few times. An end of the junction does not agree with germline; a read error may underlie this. CDR3 sequence (DNA): TGTGCCAGCAGTTCCGCAAGCGGAAACACAGATACGCAGTATTTT. It encodes CASSSASGNTDTQYF. This rearrangement joins TRBV10-3 to TRBJ2-3; tentatively, D is TRBD2 (5 bases). Looked up from germline, CDR1 is ENHRY and CDR2 is SYGVKD. This CDR3 is 15 amino acids long.

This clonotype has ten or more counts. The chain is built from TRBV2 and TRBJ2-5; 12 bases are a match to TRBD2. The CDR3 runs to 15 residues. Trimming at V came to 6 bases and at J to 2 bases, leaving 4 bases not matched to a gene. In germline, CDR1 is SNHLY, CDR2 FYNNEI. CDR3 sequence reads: CASSETSGGQETQYF. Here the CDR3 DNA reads TGTGCCAGCAGCGAGACTAGCGGGGGACAAGAGACCCAGTACTTC.

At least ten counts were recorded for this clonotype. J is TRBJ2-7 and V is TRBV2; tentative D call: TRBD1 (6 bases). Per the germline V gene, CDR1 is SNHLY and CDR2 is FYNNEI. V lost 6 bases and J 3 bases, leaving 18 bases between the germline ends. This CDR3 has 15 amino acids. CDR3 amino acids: CASRSDRIGYYEQYF. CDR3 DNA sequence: TGTGCCAGCAGATCCGACAGGATAGGGTACTACGAGCAGTACTTC.

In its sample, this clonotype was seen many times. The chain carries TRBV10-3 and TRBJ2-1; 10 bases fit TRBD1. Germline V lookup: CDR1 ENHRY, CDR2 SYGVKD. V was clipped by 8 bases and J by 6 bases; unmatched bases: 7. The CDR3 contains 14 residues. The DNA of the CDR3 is TGTGCCATCCGAGACAGGGGGCCAGGCAATGAGCAGTTCTTC. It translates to CAIRDRGPGNEQFF.

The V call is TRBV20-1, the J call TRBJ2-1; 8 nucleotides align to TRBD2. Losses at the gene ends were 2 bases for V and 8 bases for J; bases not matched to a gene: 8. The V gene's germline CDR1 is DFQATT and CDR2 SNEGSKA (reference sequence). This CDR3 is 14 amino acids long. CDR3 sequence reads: CSARSSGSTYEQFF. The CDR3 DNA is TGCAGTGCTAGATCCAGCGGGAGTACCTATGAGCAGTTCTTC.

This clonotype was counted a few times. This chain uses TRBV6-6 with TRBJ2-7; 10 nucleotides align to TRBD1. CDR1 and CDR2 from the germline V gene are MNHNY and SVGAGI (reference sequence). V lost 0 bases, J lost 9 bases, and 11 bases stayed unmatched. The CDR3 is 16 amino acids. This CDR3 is CASSYSRQGAVKGQYF. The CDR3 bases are TGTGCCAGCAGTTACTCGAGACAGGGGGCGGTAAAAGGGCAGTACTTC.

The DNA for the CDR3 is TGTGCCAGCAGTTACGTCCAGGGATCTAACTATGGCTACACCTTC. It specifies CASSYVQGSNYGYTF. The chain is built from TRBV6-5 and TRBJ1-2, with TRBD1 as a possible D gene (5 bases). Germline lookup yields CDR1 MNHEY and CDR2 SVGAGI. Trimming took off 2 bases at V and 0 bases at J, with 10 bases between the two ends. CDR3 length equals 15 residues.

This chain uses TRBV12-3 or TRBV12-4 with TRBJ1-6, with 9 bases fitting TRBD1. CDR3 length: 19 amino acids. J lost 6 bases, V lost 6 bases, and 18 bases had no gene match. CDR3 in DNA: TGTGCCAGCAGGTTCCTGGGAGGGGACAGGGAATATTTTAATTCACCCCTCCACTTT. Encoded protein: CASRFLGGDREYFNSPLHF.

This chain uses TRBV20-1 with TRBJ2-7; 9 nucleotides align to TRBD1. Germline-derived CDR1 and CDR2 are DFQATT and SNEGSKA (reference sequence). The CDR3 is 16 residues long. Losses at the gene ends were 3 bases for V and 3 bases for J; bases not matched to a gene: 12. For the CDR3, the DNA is TGCAGTGCTAGGGTTACAGGGGGCGGAAGAAGCTACGAGCAGTACTTC. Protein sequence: CSARVTGGGRSYEQYF.

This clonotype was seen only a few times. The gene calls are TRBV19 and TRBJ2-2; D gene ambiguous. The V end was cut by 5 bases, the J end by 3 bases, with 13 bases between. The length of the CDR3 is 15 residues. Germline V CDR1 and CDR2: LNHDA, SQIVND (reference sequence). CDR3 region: CASSLGWSDTGELFF. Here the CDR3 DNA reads TGTGCCAGTAGTCTTGGTTGGTCGGACACCGGGGAGCTGTTTTTT.

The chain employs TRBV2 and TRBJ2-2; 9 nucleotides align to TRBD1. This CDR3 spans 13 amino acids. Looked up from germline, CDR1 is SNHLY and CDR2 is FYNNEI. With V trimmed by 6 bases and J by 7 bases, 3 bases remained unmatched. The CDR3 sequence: CASSGTGFGELFF. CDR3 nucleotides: TGTGCCAGCAGCGGGACAGGGTTCGGGGAGCTGTTTTTT.

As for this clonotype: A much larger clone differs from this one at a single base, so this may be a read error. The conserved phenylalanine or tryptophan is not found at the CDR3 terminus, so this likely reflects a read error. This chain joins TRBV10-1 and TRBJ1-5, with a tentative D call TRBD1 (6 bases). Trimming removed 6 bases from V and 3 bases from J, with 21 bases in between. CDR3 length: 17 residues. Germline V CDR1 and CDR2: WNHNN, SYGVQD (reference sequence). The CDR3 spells CASRGRTATPFNQPQHL. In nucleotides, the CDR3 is TGCGCCAGCAGGGGGAGGACAGCCACTCCTTTCAATCAGCCCCAGCATCTT.

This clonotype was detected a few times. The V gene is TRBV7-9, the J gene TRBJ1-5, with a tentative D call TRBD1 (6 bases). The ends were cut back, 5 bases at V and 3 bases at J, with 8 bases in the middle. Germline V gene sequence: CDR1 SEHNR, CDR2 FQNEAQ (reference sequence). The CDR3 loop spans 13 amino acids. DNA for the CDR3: TGTGCCAGCAGCGGACAGATCAATCAGCCCCAGCATTTT. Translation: CASSGQINQPQHF. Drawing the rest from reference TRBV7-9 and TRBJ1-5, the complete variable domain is DTGVSQNPRHKITKRGQNVTFRCDPISEHNRLYWYRQTLGQGPEFLTYFQNEAQLEKSRLLSDRFSAERPKGSFSTLEIQRTEQGDSAMYLCASSGQINQPQHFGDGTRLSIL.

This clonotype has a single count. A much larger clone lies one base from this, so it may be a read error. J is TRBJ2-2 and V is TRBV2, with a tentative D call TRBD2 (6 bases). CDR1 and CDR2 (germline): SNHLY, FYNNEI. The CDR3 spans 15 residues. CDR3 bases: TGTGCCAGCAGTGAACTCCGGGGGAACGCCGGGGAGCTGTTTTTT. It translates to CASSELRGNAGELFF.

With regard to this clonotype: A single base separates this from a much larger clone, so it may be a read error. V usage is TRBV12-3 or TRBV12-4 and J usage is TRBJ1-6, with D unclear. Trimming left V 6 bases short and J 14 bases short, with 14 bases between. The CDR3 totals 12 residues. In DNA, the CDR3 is TGTGCCAGCAGATCAGAACCCATGGCCCTCCACTTT. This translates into CASRSEPMALHF.

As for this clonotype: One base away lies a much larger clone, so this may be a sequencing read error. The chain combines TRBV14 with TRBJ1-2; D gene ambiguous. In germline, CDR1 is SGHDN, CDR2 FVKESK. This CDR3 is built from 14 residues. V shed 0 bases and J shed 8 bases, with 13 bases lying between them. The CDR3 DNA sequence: TGTGCCAGCAGCCAAGATGGCATGGAGTCGGGCTACACCTTC. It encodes CASSQDGMESGYTF.

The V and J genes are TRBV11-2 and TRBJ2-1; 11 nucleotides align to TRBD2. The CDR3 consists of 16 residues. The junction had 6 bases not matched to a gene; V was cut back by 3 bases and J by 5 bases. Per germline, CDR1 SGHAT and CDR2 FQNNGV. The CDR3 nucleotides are TGTGCCAGCAGCTTCCCTAGCGGGGGGACTAACAATGAGCAGTTCTTC. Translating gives CASSFPSGGTNNEQFF.

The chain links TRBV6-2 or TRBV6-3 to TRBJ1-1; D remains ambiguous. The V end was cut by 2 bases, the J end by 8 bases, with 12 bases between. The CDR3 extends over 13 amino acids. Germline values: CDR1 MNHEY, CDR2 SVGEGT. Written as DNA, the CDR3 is TGTGCCAGCAGTTACGGAGAATGGACCGAAGCTTTCTTT. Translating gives CASSYGEWTEAFF.

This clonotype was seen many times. The CDR3: CSVEGRETGYTF. The CDR3 DNA reads TGCAGTGTAGAAGGCAGGGAGACTGGCTACACCTTC. This sequence joins TRBV20-1 and TRBJ1-2; D possibly corresponds to TRBD1 (5 bases). V gave up 7 bases and J gave up 7 bases, with 16 bases separating them. The CDR3 runs 12 residues. The germline V gene has CDR1 DFQATT and CDR2 SNEGSKA (reference sequence).

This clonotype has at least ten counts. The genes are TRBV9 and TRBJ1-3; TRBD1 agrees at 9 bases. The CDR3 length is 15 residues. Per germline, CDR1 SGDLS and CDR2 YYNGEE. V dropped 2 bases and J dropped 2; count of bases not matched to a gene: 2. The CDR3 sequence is CASSVRQGAGNTIYF. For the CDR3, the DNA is TGTGCCAGCAGCGTCCGACAGGGGGCTGGAAACACCATATATTTT.

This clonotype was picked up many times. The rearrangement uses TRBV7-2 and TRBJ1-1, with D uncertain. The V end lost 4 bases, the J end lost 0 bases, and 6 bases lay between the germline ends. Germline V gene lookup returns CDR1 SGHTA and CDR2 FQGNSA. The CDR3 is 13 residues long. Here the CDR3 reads CASSSQMNTEAFF. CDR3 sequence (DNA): TGTGCCAGCAGCTCGCAAATGAACACTGAAGCTTTCTTT.

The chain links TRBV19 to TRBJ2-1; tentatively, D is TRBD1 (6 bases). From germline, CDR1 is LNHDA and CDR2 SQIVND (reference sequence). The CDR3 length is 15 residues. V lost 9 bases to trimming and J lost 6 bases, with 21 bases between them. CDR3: CASSPQGLIANEQFF. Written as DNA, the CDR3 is TGTGCCAGCAGCCCCCAGGGGCTCATAGCCAATGAGCAGTTCTTC.

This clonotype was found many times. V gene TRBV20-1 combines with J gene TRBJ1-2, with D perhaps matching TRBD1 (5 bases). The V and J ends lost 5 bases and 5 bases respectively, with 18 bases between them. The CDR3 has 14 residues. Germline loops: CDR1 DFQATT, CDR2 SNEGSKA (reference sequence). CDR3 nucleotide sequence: TGCAGTGCTGAGGTTTCCGGGACGGATTATGGCTACACCTTC. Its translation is CSAEVSGTDYGYTF.

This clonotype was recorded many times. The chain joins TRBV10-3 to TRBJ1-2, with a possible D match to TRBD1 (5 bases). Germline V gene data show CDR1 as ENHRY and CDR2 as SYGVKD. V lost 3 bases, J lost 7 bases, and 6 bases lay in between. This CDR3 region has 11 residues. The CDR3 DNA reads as TGTGCCATCAGTGAAGGGGCTGGCTACACCTTC. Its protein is CAISEGAGYTF.

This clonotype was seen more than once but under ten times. CDR3 in amino acids: CASSDMGGGNQPQHF. The CDR3 DNA reads as TGTGCCAGCAGTGATATGGGGGGGGGCAATCAGCCCCAGCATTTT. The chain recombines TRBV6-1 with TRBJ1-5; TRBD1 might be the D (5 bases). Trimming left V 3 bases short and J 2 bases short, with 11 bases between. The CDR3 runs 15 residues. Germline loops: CDR1 MNHNS, CDR2 SASEGT.

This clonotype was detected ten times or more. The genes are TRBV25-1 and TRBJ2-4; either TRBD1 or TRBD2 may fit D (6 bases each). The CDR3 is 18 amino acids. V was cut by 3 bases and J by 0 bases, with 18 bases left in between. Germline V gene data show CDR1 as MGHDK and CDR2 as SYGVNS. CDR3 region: CASSDSHSGAIAKNIQYF. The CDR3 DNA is TGTGCCAGCAGTGACTCCCACTCGGGGGCCATAGCCAAAAACATTCAGTACTTC. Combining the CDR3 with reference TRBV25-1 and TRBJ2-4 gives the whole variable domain EADIYQTPRYLVIGTGKKITLECSQTMGHDKMYWYQQDPGMELHLIHYSYGVNSTEKGDLSSESTVSRIRTEHFPLTLESARPSHTSQYLCASSDSHSGAIAKNIQYFGAGTRLSVL.